This TCR beta chain is drawn from a study of graft-versus-host responses after intestinal transplantation. For the study at large: Transplant recipients had multivisceral, liver-intestinal, or isolated intestinal grafts.

TCRdb's copy holds only in-frame clones and misses some; the assay was immunoSEQ multiplex PCR. The sample includes over 85,000 clones, roughly 95% seen only once; the top ten take 0.5% to 0.6%. CDR1 and CDR2 from the germline V gene are SNHLY and FYNNEI. The CDR3 runs to 14 residues. Trimming pared 3 bases from V and 3 bases from J, leaving 11 bases between. On this clone itself: Antigen: not known.

This chain connects TRBV2 to TRBJ2-5; no firm D call. Material: unstimulated CD8+ T cells sorted from spleen or lymph node cells, obtained before intestinal transplant. This TCR derives from a human donor who received an intestinal transplant. CDR3 in DNA: TGTGCCAGCAGTGATTTTAGGCGAAAAGAGACCCAGTACTTC. Translated, it gives CASSDFRRKETQYF.